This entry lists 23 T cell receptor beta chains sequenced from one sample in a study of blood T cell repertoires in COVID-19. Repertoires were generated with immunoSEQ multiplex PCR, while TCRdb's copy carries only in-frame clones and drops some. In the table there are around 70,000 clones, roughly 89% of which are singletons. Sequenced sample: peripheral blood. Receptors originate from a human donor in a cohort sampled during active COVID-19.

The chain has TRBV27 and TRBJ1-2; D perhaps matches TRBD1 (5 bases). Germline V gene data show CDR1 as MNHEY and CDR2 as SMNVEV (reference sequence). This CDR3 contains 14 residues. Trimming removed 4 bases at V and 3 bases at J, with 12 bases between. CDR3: CASSSVGGDYGYTF. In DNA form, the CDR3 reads TGTGCCAGCAGTTCCGTCGGGGGGGACTATGGCTACACCTTC.

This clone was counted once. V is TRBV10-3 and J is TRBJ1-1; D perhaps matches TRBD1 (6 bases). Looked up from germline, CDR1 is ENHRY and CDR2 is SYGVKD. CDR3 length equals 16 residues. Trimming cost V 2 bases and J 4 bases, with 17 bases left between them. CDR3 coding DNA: TGTGCCATCAGTGAGAATTGGTCAGGGGTCCCCACTGAAGCTTTCTTT. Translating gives CAISENWSGVPTEAFF.

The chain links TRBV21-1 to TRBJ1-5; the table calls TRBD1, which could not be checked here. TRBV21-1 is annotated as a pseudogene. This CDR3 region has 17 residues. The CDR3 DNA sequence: TGTGCCAGCAGCAAAGCGATGGTGTCAGGGATGAATCAGCCCCAGCATTTT. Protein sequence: CASSKAMVSGMNQPQHF.

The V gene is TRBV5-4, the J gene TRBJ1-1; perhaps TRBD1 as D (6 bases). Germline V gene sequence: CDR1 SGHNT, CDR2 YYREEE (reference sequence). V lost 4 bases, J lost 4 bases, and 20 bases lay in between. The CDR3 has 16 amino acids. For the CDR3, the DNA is TGTGCCAGCAGCCTCAATCCGGGACATTTAAGCACTGAAGCTTTCTTT. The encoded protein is CASSLNPGHLSTEAFF.

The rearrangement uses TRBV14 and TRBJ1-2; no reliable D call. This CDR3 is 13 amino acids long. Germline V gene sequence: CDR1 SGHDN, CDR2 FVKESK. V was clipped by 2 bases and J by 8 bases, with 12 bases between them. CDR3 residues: CASSQSGGGGYTF. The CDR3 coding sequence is TGTGCCAGCAGCCAATCCGGCGGTGGGGGCTACACCTTC. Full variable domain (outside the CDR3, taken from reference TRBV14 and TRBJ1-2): EAGVTQFPSHSVIEKGQTVTLRCDPISGHDNLYWYRRVMGKEIKFLLHFVKESKQDESGMPNNRFLAERTGGTYSTLKVQPAELEDSGVYFCASSQSGGGGYTFGSGTRLTVV.

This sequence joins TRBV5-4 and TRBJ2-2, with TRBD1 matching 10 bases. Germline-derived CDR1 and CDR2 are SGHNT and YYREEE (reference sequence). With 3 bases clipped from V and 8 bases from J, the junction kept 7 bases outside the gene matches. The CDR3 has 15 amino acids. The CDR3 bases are TGTGCCAGCAGCTCTAGACAGGGGGCAATGGGGGAGCTGTTTTTT. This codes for CASSSRQGAMGELFF. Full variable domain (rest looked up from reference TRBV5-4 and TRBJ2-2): ETGVTQSPTHLIKTRGQQVTLRCSSQSGHNTVSWYQQALGQGPQFIFQYYREEENGRGNFPPRFSGLQFPNYSSELNVNALELDDSALYLCASSSRQGAMGELFFGEGSRLTVL.

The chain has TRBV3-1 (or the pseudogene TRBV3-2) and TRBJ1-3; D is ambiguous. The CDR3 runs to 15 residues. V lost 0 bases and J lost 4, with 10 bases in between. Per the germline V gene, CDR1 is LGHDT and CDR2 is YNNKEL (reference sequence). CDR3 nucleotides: TGTGCCAGCAGCCAAGATACAGTAAGGGGAAACACCATATATTTT. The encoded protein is CASSQDTVRGNTIYF.

DNA for the CDR3: TGTGCCAGTCAAATAGGGGGCGGGAATTCACCCCTCCACTTT. Translation gives CASQIGGGNSPLHF. The chain employs TRBV6-5 and TRBJ1-6; the match to TRBD1 covers 7 bases. With 9 bases clipped from V and 7 bases from J, the junction kept 9 bases outside the gene matches. Germline CDR1 is MNHEY and CDR2 is SVGAGI. CDR3 length: 14 residues.

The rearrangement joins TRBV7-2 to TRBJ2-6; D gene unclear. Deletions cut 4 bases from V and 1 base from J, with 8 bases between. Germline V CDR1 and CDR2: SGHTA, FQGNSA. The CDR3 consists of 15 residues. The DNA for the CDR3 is TGTGCCAGCAGCTCCTCGCGGTCTGGGGCCAACGTCCTGACTTTC. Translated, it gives CASSSSRSGANVLTF.

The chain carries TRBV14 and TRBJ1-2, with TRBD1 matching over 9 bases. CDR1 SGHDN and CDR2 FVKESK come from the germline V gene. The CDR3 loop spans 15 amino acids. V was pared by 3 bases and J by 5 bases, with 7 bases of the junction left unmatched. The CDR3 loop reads CASSHTGGAVYGYTF. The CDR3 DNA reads TGTGCCAGCAGCCATACAGGGGGCGCGGTTTATGGCTACACCTTC.

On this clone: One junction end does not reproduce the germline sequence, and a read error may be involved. The chain's CDR3 is CASSNGQGPQETQYF. CDR3 nucleotides: TGTGCTAGCAGTAACGGACAGGGCCCCCAAGAGACCCAGTACTTC. The gene calls are TRBV7-7 and TRBJ2-5; 8 bases match TRBD1. This CDR3 spans 15 amino acids. Per the germline V gene, CDR1 is SSHAT and CDR2 is FNYEAQ (reference sequence).

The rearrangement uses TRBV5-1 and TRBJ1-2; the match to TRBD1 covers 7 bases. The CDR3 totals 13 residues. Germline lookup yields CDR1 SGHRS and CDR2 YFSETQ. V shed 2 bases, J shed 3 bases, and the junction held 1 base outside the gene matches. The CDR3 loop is CASSFDRDYGYTF. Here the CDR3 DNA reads TGCGCCAGCAGCTTTGACAGGGACTATGGCTACACCTTC.

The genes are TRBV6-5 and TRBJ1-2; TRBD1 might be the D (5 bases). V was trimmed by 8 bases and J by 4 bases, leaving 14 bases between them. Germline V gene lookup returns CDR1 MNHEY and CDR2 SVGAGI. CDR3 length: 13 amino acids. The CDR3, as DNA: TGTGCCAGCCGTTCGGACGGGGGCTATGGCTACACCTTC. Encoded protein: CASRSDGGYGYTF.

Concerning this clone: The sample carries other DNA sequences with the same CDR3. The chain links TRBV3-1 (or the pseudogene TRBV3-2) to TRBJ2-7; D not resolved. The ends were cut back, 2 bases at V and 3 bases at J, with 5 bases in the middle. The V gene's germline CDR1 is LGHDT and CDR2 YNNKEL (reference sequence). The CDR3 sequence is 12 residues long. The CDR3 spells CASSQPGYEQYF. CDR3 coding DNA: TGTGCCAGCAGCCAACCGGGCTACGAGCAGTACTTC.

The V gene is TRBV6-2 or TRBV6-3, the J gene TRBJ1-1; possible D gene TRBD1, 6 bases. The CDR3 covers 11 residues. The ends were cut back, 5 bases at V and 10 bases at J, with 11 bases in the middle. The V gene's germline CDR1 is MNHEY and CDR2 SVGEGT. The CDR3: CASSQDSRAFF. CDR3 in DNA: TGTGCCAGCAGTCAGGACAGCAGAGCTTTCTTT.

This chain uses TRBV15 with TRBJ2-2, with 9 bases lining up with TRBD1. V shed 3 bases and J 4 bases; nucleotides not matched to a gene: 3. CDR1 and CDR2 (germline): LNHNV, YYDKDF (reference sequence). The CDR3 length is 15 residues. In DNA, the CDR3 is TGTGCCACCAGCAGGGGACAGGGACGCACCGGGGAGCTGTTTTTT. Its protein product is CATSRGQGRTGELFF.

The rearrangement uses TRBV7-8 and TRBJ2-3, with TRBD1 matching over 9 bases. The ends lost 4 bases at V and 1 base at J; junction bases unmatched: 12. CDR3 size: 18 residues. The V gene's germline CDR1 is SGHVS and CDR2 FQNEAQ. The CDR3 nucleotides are TGTGCCAGCAGCTCGGGACAGGGAGAAGGGGGACGCACAGATACGCAGTATTTT. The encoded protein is CASSSGQGEGGRTDTQYF.

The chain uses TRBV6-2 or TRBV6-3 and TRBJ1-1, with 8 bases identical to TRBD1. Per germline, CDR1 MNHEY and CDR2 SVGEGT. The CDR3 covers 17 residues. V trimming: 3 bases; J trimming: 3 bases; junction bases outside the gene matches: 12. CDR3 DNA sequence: TGTGCCAGCAGTTATGTCGGACAGGGTCGTTTGTACACTGAAGCTTTCTTT. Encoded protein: CASSYVGQGRLYTEAFF.

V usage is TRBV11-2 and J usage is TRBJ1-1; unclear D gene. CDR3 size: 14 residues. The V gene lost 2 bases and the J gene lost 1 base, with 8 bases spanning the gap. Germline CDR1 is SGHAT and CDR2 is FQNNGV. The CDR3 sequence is CASSLPLRNTEAFF. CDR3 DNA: TGTGCCAGCAGCTTACCCCTCAGGAACACTGAAGCTTTCTTT.

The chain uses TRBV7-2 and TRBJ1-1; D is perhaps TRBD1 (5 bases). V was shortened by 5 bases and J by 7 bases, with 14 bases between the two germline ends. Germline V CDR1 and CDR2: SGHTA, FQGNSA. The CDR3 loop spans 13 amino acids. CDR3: CASSLQVGDEAFF. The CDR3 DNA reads TGTGCCAGCAGCCTGCAAGTAGGGGATGAAGCTTTCTTT.

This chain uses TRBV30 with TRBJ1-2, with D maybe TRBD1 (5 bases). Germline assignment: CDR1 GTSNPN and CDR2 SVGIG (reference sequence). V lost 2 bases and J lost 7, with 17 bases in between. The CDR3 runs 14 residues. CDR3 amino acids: CAWSTPPNTGGYTF. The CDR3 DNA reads TGTGCCTGGAGTACCCCGCCCAACACAGGTGGCTACACCTTC.

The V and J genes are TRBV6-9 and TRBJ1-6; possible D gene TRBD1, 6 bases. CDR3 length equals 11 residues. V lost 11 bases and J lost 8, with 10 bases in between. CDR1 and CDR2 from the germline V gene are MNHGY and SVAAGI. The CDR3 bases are TGTGCCTGGCAGGGGCATTCACCCCTCCACTTT. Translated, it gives CAWQGHSPLHF.

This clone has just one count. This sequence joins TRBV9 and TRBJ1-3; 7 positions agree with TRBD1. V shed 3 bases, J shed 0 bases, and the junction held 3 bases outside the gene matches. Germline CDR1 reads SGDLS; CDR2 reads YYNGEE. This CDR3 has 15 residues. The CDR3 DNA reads TGTGCCAGCAGCGCTTCAGGGGGCTCTGGAAACACCATATATTTT. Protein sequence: CASSASGGSGNTIYF.